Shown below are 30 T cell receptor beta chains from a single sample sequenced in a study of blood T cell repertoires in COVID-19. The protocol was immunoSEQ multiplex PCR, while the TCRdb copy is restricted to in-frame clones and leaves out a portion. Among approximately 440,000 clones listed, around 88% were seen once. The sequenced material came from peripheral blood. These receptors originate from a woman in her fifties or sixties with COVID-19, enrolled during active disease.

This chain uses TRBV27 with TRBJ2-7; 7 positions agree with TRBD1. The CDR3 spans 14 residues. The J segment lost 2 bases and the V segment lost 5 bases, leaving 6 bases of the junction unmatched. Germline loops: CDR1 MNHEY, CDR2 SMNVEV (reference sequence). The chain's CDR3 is CASSARQGPYEQYF. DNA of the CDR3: TGTGCCAGCAGTGCGAGACAGGGCCCCTACGAGCAGTACTTC.

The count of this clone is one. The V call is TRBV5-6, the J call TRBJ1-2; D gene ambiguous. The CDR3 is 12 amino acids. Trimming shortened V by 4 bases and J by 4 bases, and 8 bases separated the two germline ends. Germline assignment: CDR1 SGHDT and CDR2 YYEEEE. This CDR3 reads CASSAASYGYTF. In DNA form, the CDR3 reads TGTGCCAGCAGCGCAGCGTCCTATGGCTACACCTTC.

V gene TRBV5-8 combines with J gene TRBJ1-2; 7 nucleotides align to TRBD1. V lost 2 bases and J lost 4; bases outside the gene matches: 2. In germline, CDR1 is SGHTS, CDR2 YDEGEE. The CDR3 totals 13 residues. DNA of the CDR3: TGTGCCAGCAGCTTTAAGGGGGCCTATGGCTACACCTTC. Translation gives CASSFKGAYGYTF.

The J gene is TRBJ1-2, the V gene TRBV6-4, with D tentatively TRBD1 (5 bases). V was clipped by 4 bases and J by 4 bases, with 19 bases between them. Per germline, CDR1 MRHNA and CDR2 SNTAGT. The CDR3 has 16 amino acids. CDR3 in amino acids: CASSGTFVRGPYGYTF. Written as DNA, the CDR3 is TGTGCCAGCAGTGGCACCTTCGTAAGGGGCCCCTATGGCTACACCTTC.

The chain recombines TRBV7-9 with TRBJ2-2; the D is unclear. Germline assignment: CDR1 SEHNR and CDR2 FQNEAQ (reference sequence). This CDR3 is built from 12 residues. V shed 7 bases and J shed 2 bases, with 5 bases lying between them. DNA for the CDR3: TGTGCCAGCAATAGTAACACCGGGGAGCTGTTTTTT. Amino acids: CASNSNTGELFF.

CDR3 amino acids: CASSLRGLYTEAFF. The CDR3 coding sequence is TGTGCCAGCAGCCTAAGGGGGCTGTACACTGAAGCTTTCTTT. The chain has TRBV27 and TRBJ1-1; TRBD1 matches 7 bases. Germline V gene data show CDR1 as MNHEY and CDR2 as SMNVEV (reference sequence). CDR3 length: 14 amino acids. V was clipped by 6 bases and J by 3 bases; unmatched bases: 7.

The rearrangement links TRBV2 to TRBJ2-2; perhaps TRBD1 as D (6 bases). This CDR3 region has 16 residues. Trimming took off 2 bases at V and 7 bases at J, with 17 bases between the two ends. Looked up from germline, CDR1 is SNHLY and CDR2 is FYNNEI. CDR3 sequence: CASSEISHRVNGELFF. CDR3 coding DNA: TGTGCCAGCAGTGAAATATCTCACAGGGTGAACGGGGAGCTGTTTTTT. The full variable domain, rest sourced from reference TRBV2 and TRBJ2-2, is EPEVTQTPSHQVTQMGQEVILRCVPISNHLYFYWYRQILGQKVEFLVSFYNNEISEKSEIFDDQFSVERPDGSNFTLKIRSTKLEDSAMYFCASSEISHRVNGELFFGEGSRLTVL.

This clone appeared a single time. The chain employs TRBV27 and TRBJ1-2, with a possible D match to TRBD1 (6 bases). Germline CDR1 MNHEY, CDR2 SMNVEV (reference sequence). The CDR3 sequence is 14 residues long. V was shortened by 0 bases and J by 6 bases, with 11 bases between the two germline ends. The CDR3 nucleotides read TGTGCCAGCAGTTTATCGGGGGGGGCGGATGGCTACACCTTC. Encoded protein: CASSLSGGADGYTF.

CDR3 sequence: CASSSSRGFPLHF. The CDR3 nucleotides are TGTGCCAGCAGCTCTTCGCGGGGGTTTCCCCTCCACTTT. This sequence joins TRBV7-9 and TRBJ1-6, with a possible D match to TRBD1 (5 bases). CDR3 length: 13 residues. The V gene's germline CDR1 is SEHNR and CDR2 FQNEAQ (reference sequence). Trimming stripped 4 bases from V and 13 bases from J, with 14 bases between.

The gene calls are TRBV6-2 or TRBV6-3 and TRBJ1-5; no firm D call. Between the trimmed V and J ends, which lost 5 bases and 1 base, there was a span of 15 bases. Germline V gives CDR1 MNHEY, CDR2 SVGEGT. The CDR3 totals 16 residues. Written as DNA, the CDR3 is TGTGCCAGCAGTCGCCCCTCGGGGAGAAGCAATCAGCCCCAGCATTTT. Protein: CASSRPSGRSNQPQHF.

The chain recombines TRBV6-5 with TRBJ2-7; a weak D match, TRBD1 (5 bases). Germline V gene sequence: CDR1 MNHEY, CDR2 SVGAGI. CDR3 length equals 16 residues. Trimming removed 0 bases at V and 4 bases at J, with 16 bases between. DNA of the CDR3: TGTGCCAGCAGTTACTCACAGGTCTTCGCGGCTTACGAGCAGTACTTC. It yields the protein CASSYSQVFAAYEQYF.

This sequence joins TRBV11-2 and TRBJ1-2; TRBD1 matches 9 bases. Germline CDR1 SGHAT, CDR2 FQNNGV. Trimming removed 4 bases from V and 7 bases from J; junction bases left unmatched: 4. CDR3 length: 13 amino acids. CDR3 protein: CASSWDRAGGYTF. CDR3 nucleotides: TGTGCCAGCAGCTGGGACAGGGCTGGTGGCTACACCTTC.

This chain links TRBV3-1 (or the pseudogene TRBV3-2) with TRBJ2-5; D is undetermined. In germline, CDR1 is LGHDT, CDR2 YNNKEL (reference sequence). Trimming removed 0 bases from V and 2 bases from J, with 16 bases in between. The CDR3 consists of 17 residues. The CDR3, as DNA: TGTGCCAGCAGCCAAGAAAAGAGCACCTACGAACAAGAGACCCAGTACTTC. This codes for CASSQEKSTYEQETQYF.

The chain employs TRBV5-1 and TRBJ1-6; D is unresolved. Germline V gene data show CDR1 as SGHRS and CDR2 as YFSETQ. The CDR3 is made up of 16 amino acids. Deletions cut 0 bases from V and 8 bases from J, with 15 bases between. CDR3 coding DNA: TGCGCCAGCAGCTTGGAGTTCCGGGAGTGGGATTCACCCCTCCACTTT. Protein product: CASSLEFREWDSPLHF.

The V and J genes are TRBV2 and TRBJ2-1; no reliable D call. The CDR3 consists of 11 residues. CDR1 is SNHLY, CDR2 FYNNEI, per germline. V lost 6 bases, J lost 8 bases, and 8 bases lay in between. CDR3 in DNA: TGTGCCAGCAGAGCTCATTATGAGCAGTTCTTC. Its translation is CASRAHYEQFF.

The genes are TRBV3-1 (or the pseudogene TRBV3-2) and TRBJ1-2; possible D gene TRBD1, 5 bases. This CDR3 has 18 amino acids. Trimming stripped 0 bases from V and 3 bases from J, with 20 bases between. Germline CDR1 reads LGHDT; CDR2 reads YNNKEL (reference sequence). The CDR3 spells CASSQDLIQRTTYYGYTF. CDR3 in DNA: TGTGCCAGCAGCCAAGATTTAATCCAGAGGACAACCTACTATGGCTACACCTTC.

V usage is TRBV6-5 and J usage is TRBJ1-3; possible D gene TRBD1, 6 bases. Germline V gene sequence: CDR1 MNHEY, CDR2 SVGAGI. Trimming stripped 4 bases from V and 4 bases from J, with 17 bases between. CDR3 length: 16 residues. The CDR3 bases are TGTGCCAGCAGTTCACGTACCCAGGGGTCCGGAAACACCATATATTTT. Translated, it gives CASSSRTQGSGNTIYF.

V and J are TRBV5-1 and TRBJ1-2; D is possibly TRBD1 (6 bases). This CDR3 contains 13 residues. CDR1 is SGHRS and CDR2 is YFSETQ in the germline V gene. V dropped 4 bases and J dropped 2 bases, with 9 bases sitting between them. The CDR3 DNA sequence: TGCGCCAGCAGCAAAGACAGGAACTATGGCTACACCTTC. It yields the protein CASSKDRNYGYTF.

CDR3 sequence (DNA): TGTGCCTGGAGTGGGTCGGGGGGGCTGAGCACCGGGGAGCTGTTTTTT. The encoded protein is CAWSGSGGLSTGELFF. The rearrangement links TRBV30 to TRBJ2-2; 8 bases align to TRBD2. CDR3 size: 16 residues. J gave up 4 bases and V 1 base, and 8 bases lay outside the gene matches. Germline loops: CDR1 GTSNPN, CDR2 SVGIG (reference sequence).

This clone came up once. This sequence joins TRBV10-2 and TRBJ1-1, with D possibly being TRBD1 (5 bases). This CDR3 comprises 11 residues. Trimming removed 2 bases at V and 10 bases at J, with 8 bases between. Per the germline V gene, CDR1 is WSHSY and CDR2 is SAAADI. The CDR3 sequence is CASSETGRAFF. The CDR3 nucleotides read TGCGCCAGCAGTGAGACAGGAAGAGCTTTCTTT.

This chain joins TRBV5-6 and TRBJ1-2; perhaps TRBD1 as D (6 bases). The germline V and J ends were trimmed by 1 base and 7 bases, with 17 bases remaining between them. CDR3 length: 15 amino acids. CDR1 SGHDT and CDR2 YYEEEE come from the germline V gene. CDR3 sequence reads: CASSLSYREGSGYTF. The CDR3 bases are TGTGCCAGCAGCTTGTCGTACAGGGAGGGAAGTGGCTACACCTTC.

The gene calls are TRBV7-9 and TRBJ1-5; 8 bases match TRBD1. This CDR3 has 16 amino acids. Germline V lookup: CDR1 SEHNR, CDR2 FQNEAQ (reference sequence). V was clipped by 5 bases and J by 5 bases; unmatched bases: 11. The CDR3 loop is CASSRGTGLGDQPQHF. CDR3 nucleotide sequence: TGTGCCAGCAGCCGAGGGACAGGCCTTGGCGATCAGCCCCAGCATTTT.

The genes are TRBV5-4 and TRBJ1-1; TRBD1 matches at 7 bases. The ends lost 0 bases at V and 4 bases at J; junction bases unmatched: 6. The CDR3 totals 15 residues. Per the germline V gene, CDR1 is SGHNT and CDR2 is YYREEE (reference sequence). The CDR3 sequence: CASSLGQGLITEAFF. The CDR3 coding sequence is TGTGCCAGCAGCTTGGGACAGGGTCTGATCACTGAAGCTTTCTTT.

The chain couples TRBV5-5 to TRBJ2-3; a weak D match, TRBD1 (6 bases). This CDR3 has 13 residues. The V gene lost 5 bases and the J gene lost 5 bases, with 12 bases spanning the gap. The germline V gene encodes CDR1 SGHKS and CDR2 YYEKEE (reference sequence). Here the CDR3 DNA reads TGTGCCAGCAGATCAGACAGGCTAGATACGCAGTATTTT. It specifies CASRSDRLDTQYF.

Here the CDR3 reads CASSPLAGGTDEQYF. CDR3 DNA sequence: TGTGCCAGCTCACCACTGGCGGGGGGCACAGACGAGCAGTACTTC. The J gene is TRBJ2-7, the V gene TRBV18; the match to TRBD2 covers 8 bases. Germline trimming cut 1 base from V and 5 bases from J; bases unmatched to any gene: 7. Germline CDR1 reads KGHSH; CDR2 reads LQKENI. The CDR3 runs to 15 residues.

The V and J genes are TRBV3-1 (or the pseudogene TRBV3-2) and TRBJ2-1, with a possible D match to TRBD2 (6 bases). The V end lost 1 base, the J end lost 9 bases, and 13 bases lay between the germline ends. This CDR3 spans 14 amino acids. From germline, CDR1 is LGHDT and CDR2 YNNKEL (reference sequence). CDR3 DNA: TGTGCCAGCAGCCAAGTCTTGAGGGGAGGTGAGCAGTTCTTC. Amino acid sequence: CASSQVLRGGEQFF.

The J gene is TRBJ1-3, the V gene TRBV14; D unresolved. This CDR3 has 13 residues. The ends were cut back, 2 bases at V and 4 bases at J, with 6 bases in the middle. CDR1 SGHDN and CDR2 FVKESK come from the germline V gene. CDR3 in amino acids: CASSQSRGNTIYF. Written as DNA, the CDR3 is TGTGCCAGCAGCCAATCACGGGGAAACACCATATATTTT.

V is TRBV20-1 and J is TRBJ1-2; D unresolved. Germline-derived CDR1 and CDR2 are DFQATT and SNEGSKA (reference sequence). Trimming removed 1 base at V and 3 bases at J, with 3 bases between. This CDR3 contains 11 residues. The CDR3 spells CSARVDYGYTF. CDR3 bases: TGCAGTGCTAGAGTAGACTATGGCTACACCTTC.

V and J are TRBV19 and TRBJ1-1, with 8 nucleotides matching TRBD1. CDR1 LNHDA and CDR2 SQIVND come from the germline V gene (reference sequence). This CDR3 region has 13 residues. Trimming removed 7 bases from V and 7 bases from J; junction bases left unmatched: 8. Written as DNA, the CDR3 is TGTGCCAGTAATAATCAGGGGGCGAATGAAGCTTTCTTT. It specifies CASNNQGANEAFF. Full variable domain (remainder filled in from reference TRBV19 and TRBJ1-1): DGGITQSPKYLFRKEGQNVTLSCEQNLNHDAMYWYRQDPGQGLRLIYYSQIVNDFQKGDIAEGYSVSREKKESFPLTVTSAQKNPTAFYLCASNNQGANEAFFGQGTRLTVV.

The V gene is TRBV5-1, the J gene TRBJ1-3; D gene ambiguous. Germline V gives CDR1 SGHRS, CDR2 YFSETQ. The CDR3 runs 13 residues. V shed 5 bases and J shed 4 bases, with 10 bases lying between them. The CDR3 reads CASRSGIGNTIYF. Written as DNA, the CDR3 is TGCGCCAGCAGGTCCGGGATCGGAAACACCATATATTTT.